Sequencing of this T cell receptor beta chain was carried out in a study of neurological immune-mediated disorders. V was cut by 1 base and J by 1 base, with 5 bases left in between. The CDR3 consists of 14 residues. With 10-nucleotide random UMIs, 5'RACE was used to make the cDNA. TCRdb processed the 5' RACE reads anew with MiXCR; each CDR3 protein has one entry. The data hold around 66,000 distinct CDR3 sequences, with around 5.2% observed a single time. A few counts support this clonotype. The sequenced material came from PBMCs. The genes are TRBV12-3 or TRBV12-4 and TRBJ2-1; D not certain. The source of this sequence is a woman aged 30 to 39 with multiple sclerosis. CDR3 DNA sequence: TGTGCCAGCAGTTTAGGCCCGTCCTACAATGAGCAGTTCTTC. Encoded protein: CASSLGPSYNEQFF.